This T cell receptor (beta chain) is drawn from a study of T cell responses to AZD1222 COVID-19 vaccine. V lost 2 bases, J lost 3 bases, and 3 bases stayed unmatched. Germline CDR1 SGHTS, CDR2 YDEGEE. This CDR3 has 15 amino acids. Repertoires were generated with immunoSEQ multiplex PCR, while TCRdb's copy carries only in-frame clones and drops some. The sample holds 150,000 to 200,000 clones; roughly 89% are singletons and the top ten take 1.5% to 2%. The rearrangement joins TRBV5-8 to TRBJ1-5, with 9 bases lining up with TRBD1. The specimen was peripheral blood, collected on day 0 of AZD1222 vaccination. The sequence was collected from an adult in good health. CDR3 bases: TGTGCCAGCAGCTTCGGACAGGGGATCAATCAGCCCCAGCATTTT. This sequence encodes CASSFGQGINQPQHF.